This T cell receptor beta chain appears in the sequencing data of a study of control samples from healthy donors and cancer patients. CDR1 is SGHTA, CDR2 FQGNSA, per germline. With 7 bases removed from V and 3 bases from J, the gap between germline ends came to 15 bases. This CDR3 has 14 amino acids. This clone was recorded only once. Generated by immunoSEQ multiplex PCR, the TCRdb table keeps only in-frame clones and is missing some. The sample yields over 85,000 clones, about 92% seen once. The chain combines TRBV7-2 with TRBJ1-1; a possible D gene is TRBD1 (6 bases). Sequencing input: blood. This TCR came from a woman aged 25 to 45 in good health. CDR3 in amino acids: CASTRRGRDTEAFF. The CDR3 DNA reads as TGTGCCAGCACCCGCCGGGGGCGGGACACTGAAGCTTTCTTT.